This TCR beta chain is drawn from a study of patients and donors after allogeneic stem cell transplantation. One entry per CDR3 protein, called by TCRdb with MiXCR from the RT-PCR reads. The table lists under 200,000 distinct CDR3 sequences, 24% of them singletons. Trimming took off 4 bases at V and 3 bases at J, with 14 bases between the two ends. Germline V gene data show CDR1 as SGDLS and CDR2 as YYNGEE. CDR3 length: 14 amino acids. The sequence came from a human donor who was either an allogeneic HSCT recipient or a stem cell or donor lymphocyte infusion donor (not recorded which). It is not recorded whose cells these are; they may come from a transplant donor. J is TRBJ2-7 and V is TRBV9; D is possibly TRBD1 (5 bases). Material: blood, either unsorted or a sorted T cell fraction (not recorded which). CDR3 sequence: CASSHIGQGYEQYF. CDR3 nucleotides: TGTGCCAGCAGCCACATCGGGCAGGGCTACGAGCAGTACTTC.